This TCR beta chain was found in a study of STAT5B mutations in CD4+ large granular lymphocyte leukemia. Across the whole study: Among healthy controls, a particular HLA allele went with more CDR3 'QG' motifs.

This clone came up once. Libraries were prepared by immunoSEQ multiplex PCR; TCRdb keeps only in-frame clonotypes and omits some of them. The table has about 30,000 clones, 87% seen once; the top ten hold around 3.3%. Input material: CD4+ T cells from blood buffy coats. This clonotype was obtained from a human donor in good health.

CDR3 loop: CASRRTSVHNEQFF. In nucleotides, the CDR3 is TGTGCCAGCAGAAGGACTAGCGTTCACAATGAGCAGTTCTTC. The genes are TRBV28 and TRBJ2-1, with 9 bases fitting TRBD2. The CDR3 runs 14 residues. Looked up from germline, CDR1 is MDHEN and CDR2 is SYDVKM. Trimming at V came to 6 bases and at J to 5 bases, leaving 5 bases not matched to a gene.